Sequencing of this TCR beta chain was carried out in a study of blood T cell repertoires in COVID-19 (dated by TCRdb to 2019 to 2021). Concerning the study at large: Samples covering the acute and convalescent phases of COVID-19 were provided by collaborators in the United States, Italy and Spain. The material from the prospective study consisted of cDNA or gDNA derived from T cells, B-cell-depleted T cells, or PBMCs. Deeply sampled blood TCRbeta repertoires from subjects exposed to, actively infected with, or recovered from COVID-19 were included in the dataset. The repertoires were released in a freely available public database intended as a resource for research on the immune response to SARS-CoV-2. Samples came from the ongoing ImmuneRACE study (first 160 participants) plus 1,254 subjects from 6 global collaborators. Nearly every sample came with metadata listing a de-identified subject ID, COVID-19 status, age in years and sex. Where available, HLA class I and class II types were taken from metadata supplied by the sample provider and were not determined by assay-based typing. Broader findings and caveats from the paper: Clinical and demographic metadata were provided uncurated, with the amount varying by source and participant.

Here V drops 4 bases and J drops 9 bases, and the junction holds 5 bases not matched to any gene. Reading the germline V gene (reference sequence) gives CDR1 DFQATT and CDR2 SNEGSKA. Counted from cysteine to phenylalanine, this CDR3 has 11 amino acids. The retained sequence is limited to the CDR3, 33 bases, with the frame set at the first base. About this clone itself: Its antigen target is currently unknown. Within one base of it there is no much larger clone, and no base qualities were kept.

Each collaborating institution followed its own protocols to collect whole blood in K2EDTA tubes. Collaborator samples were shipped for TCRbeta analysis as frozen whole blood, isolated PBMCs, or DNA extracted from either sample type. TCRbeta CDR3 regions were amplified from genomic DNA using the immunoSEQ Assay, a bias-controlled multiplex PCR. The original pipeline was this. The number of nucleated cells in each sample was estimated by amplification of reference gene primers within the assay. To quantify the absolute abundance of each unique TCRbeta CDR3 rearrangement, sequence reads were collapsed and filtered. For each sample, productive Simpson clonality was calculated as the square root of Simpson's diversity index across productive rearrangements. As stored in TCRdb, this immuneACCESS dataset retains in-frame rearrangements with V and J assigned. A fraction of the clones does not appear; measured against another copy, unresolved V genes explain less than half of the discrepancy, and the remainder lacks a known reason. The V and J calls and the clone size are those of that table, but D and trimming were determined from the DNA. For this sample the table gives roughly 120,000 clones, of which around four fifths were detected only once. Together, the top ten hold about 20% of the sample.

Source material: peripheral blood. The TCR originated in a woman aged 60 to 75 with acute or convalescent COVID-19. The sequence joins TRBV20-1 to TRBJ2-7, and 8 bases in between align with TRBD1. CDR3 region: CSAKGQGGQYF. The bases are TGCAGTGCTAAAGGACAGGGAGGGCAGTACTTC.